The 5 T cell receptor beta chains below come from one sample, sequenced in a study of blood T cell repertoires in COVID-19. The protocol was immunoSEQ multiplex PCR, while the TCRdb copy is restricted to in-frame clones and leaves out a portion. The sample has 150,000 to 160,000 clones, 70% to 90% seen once. The sequenced sample was peripheral blood. The receptors shown here come from a woman in her 70s with acute or convalescent COVID-19.

This clone was seen just once. The chain employs TRBV28 and TRBJ1-6; D is possibly TRBD1 (6 bases). CDR3 size: 15 residues. Germline CDR1 and CDR2: MDHEN and SYDVKM. V was shortened by 5 bases and J by 9 bases, with 17 bases between the two germline ends. The CDR3 DNA reads as TGTGCCAGCAGTCCCCCGGCAGGGGAGGGTTCACCCCTCCACTTT. This sequence encodes CASSPPAGEGSPLHF.

This clone has just a few counts. The rearrangement joins TRBV19 to TRBJ1-5; maybe TRBD1 (6 bases). Germline V gene lookup returns CDR1 LNHDA and CDR2 SQIVND (reference sequence). V gave up 1 base and J gave up 10 bases, with 14 bases separating them. CDR3 size: 14 residues. DNA of the CDR3: TGTGCCAGTAGTATAGCAACAGGGTATGGCCCCCAGCATTTT. It encodes CASSIATGYGPQHF.

V and J are TRBV27 and TRBJ1-4; 9 positions agree with TRBD1. V dropped 8 bases and J dropped 10; count of bases not matched to a gene: 14. The germline CDR1 and CDR2 sequences are MNHEY and SMNVEV (reference sequence). CDR3 length equals 15 residues. CDR3 residues: CASLPVGQGRGKLFF. Here the CDR3 DNA reads TGTGCCAGCCTGCCCGTGGGACAGGGAAGGGGAAAACTGTTTTTT.

This chain uses TRBV6-6 with TRBJ1-5; 10 bases align to TRBD1. V lost 10 bases and J lost 3; bases outside the gene matches: 6. Germline assignment: CDR1 MNHNY and CDR2 SVGAGI (reference sequence). CDR3 size: 14 residues. The CDR3 spells CATLDRGINQPQHF. The CDR3 DNA reads TGTGCCACCCTGGACAGGGGGATCAATCAGCCCCAGCATTTT.

DNA for the CDR3: TGTGCCAGCAGCTTAGTCCCGGGCAGGGGGCAAGGAAACACCATATATTTT. Translation: CASSLVPGRGQGNTIYF. The J gene is TRBJ1-3, the V gene TRBV11-2, with 8 bases matching TRBD1. This CDR3 comprises 17 residues. V lost 1 base and J lost 4; bases outside the gene matches: 9. Germline V gene sequence: CDR1 SGHAT, CDR2 FQNNGV.